Sequencing of this T cell receptor (beta chain) was carried out in a study of T cell responses to AZD1222 COVID-19 vaccine. Study-level results: Only a handful of AZD1222 recipients, several in all, had baseline seropositivity. Regions left unmutated in variants are reportedly the target of nearly half of spike-specific TCRs. Donors skewed white British and female; clonal diversity was possibly underestimated.

Recipients boosted at about 4 weeks or about 12 weeks are pooled. Note on this clone: Antigen: not known.

Germline CDR1 SEHNR, CDR2 FQNEAQ (reference sequence). The CDR3 contains 17 residues. V gave up 0 bases and J gave up 5 bases, with 16 bases separating them. Assay used: immunoSEQ multiplex PCR; TCRdb lists only in-frame clones, some missing. Altogether roughly 150,000 clones are present, approximately 91% being singletons, with the ten largest covering less than 2.5%. The sample consisted of peripheral blood, taken 28 days after the second AZD1222 dose. The receptor was derived from an adult who received the AZD1222 COVID-19 vaccine. The chain recombines TRBV7-9 with TRBJ2-2; D uncertain. The CDR3 DNA sequence: TGTGCCAGCAGCTTAGCAACCACCCTAACTTGGACCGGGGAGCTGTTTTTT. This codes for CASSLATTLTWTGELFF.